This T cell receptor beta chain appears in the sequencing data of a study of spatial heterogeneity in lung cancer. Time point specified: blood at routine non-recurrence follow-up after resection. The authors sequenced whole RNA from tumor, nontumor lung or frozen PBMC without sorting. TCRdb re-called the 5' RACE reads through MiXCR, storing one row per CDR3 protein. The top ten hold approximately 40% of the sample, which has about 52,000 distinct CDR3 sequences, 6% to 8.5% seen once. V shed 4 bases and J 4 bases; nucleotides not matched to a gene: 7. The CDR3 sequence is 14 residues long. Germline-derived CDR1 and CDR2 are SGDLS and YYNGEE.

The material was PBMCs, obtained at follow-up. The sequence was obtained from a female donor with early-stage non-small cell lung cancer. This rearrangement joins TRBV9 to TRBJ1-2; the match to TRBD1 covers 7 bases. The CDR3 DNA follows: TGTGCCAGCAGCCCCCGGGACAGTCGCTATGGCTACACCTTC. Its translation is CASSPRDSRYGYTF.